A selection of T cell receptor beta chains follows, all from one sample in a study of vaccination and CD4 T cells after COVID-19. TCRdb recomputed calls from the PCR reads with MiXCR, one row per CDR3 protein. The top ten clones hold under 8.5% of a sample with roughly 15,000 distinct CDR3 sequences, about 55% of them seen once. These receptors lack a known antigen. Sequenced: CD4+ T cells from blood, cultured in vitro. These receptors were collected from a human donor who had recovered from COVID-19. Both conserved end residues are part of each CDR3. D genes are given only for firm matches. Part of the rows lack a size; the others show once, few, many or a class for expanded clones.

D	V	J	size	CDR3	DNA
TRBD2	TRBV7-2	TRBJ2-3	NA	CASIELAGADTQYF	TGTGCCAGCATCGAGCTAGCGGGAGCAGATACGCAGTATTTT
NA	TRBV24-1	TRBJ1-2	NA	CATSDGSTNYGYTF	TGTGCCACCAGTGATGGCAGCACTAACTATGGCTACACCTTC
TRBD1	TRBV20-1	TRBJ2-6	once	CSAFRGRRTGANVLTF	TGCAGTGCTTTCAGGGGGCGCAGGACCGGGGCCAACGTCCTGACTTTC
NA	TRBV24-1	TRBJ2-3	NA	CATSDGATDTQYF	TGTGCCACCAGTGACGGGGCGACAGATACGCAGTATTTT
NA	TRBV24-1	TRBJ2-2	NA	CATSRIGEPFF	TGTGCCACCAGCCGTATCGGGGAGCCGTTTTTT
TRBD1	TRBV18	TRBJ2-5	once	CASSRGQVGQETQYF	TGTGCCAGCTCACGGGGACAGGTGGGCCAAGAGACCCAGTACTTC
NA	TRBV10-3	TRBJ1-6	NA	CAQGGEGSPLHF	TGTGCCCAAGGAGGGGAAGGATCACCCCTCCACTTT
NA	TRBV4-1	TRBJ1-5	few	CASSQEVYQPQHF	TGCGCCAGCAGCCAAGAGGTTTACCAGCCCCAGCATTTT
NA	TRBV7-3	TRBJ2-5	few	CASSLRRGVSDQETQYF	TGTGCCAGCAGCTTAAGGAGGGGAGTAAGCGACCAAGAGACCCAGTACTTC
NA	TRBV7-9	TRBJ2-7	NA	CASVDKTYEQYF	TGTGCCAGCGTAGATAAAACCTACGAGCAGTACTTC
TRBD1	TRBV2	TRBJ2-7	NA	CASSVGTGNIYEQYF	TGTGCCAGCAGTGTTGGGACAGGGAATATTTACGAGCAGTACTTC
TRBD1	TRBV6-1	TRBJ1-2	medium-sized	CASSARQGAIYGYTF	TGTGCCAGCAGTGCCCGACAGGGGGCGATCTATGGCTACACCTTC
TRBD2	TRBV2	TRBJ2-4	few	CASSLGLARYIQYF	TGTGCCAGCAGTCTGGGACTAGCTAGATACATTCAGTACTTC
TRBD1	TRBV20-1	TRBJ1-4	few	CSAGTVNEKLFF	TGCAGTGCCGGGACAGTGAATGAAAAACTGTTTTTT
NA	TRBV27	TRBJ2-1	NA	CASSSAWEQFF	TGTGCCAGCAGTTCAGCTTGGGAGCAGTTCTTC
TRBD2	TRBV6-1	TRBJ2-5	NA	CASSEEPLAGGTQYF	TGTGCCAGCAGTGAAGAACCTCTCGCGGGAGGGACCCAGTACTTC
NA	TRBV6-2/TRBV6-3	TRBJ2-5	few	CASSPRLGGETQYF	TGTGCCAGCTCCCCAAGGCTAGGTGGGGAGACCCAGTACTTC
NA	TRBV20-1	TRBJ1-3	NA	CSARDPQAYSGNTIYF	TGCAGTGCTAGAGATCCCCAGGCCTACTCTGGAAACACCATATATTTT
NA	TRBV11-3	TRBJ2-3	NA	CASSWSRGPTDTQYF	TGTGCCAGCAGCTGGTCAAGGGGCCCCACAGATACGCAGTATTTT
NA	TRBV20-1	TRBJ2-1	once	CSARAPGNEQFF	TGCAGTGCTAGAGCGCCCGGCAATGAGCAGTTCTTC
NA	TRBV27	TRBJ1-5	few	CASSLRGQGNQPQHF	TGTGCCAGCAGTTTGCGGGGGCAGGGAAATCAGCCCCAGCATTTT
NA	TRBV7-9	TRBJ1-2	NA	CASSPVYGYTF	TGTGCCAGCAGCCCCGTTTATGGCTACACCTTC
NA	TRBV11-1	TRBJ2-3	few	CAIPHGDTQYF	TGTGCCATTCCCCATGGAGATACGCAGTATTTT
NA	TRBV7-9	TRBJ1-2	few	CASSLGEVPMLYGYTF	TGTGCCAGCAGCTTGGGGGAGGTCCCGATGCTCTATGGCTACACCTTC
NA	TRBV19	TRBJ1-6	NA	CASTEGGSPLHF	TGTGCCAGTACCGAGGGCGGGTCACCCCTCCACTTT
NA	TRBV6-2/TRBV6-3	TRBJ1-2	few	CASRSGGTNYGYTF	TGTGCCAGCAGATCCGGAGGAACTAACTATGGCTACACCTTC
TRBD1	TRBV19	TRBJ1-1	NA	CASSPEGQSEAFF	TGTGCCAGTAGTCCAGAGGGACAGTCTGAAGCTTTCTTT
TRBD1	TRBV20-1	TRBJ1-1	NA	CSARDPGTVAFF	TGCAGTGCTAGAGACCCCGGGACAGTGGCTTTCTTT
NA	TRBV20-1	TRBJ1-2	few	CSARDLESLEYGYTF	TGCAGTGCTAGAGATCTTGAATCCCTGGAGTATGGCTACACCTTC
TRBD2	TRBV20-1	TRBJ2-1	few	CSAREAGGPGSNEQFF	TGCAGTGCTAGAGAAGCGGGAGGGCCGGGGAGCAATGAGCAGTTCTTC
NA	TRBV6-1	TRBJ1-4	few	CASSVAGDEKLFF	TGTGCCAGCAGTGTGGCCGGGGATGAAAAACTGTTTTTT
NA	TRBV7-2	TRBJ2-5	once	CASSFGGETQYF	TGTGCCAGCAGCTTTGGAGGGGAGACCCAGTACTTC
NA	TRBV7-2	TRBJ2-1	NA	CASSQTDPFPFF	TGTGCCAGCAGCCAAACGGACCCTTTTCCGTTCTTC